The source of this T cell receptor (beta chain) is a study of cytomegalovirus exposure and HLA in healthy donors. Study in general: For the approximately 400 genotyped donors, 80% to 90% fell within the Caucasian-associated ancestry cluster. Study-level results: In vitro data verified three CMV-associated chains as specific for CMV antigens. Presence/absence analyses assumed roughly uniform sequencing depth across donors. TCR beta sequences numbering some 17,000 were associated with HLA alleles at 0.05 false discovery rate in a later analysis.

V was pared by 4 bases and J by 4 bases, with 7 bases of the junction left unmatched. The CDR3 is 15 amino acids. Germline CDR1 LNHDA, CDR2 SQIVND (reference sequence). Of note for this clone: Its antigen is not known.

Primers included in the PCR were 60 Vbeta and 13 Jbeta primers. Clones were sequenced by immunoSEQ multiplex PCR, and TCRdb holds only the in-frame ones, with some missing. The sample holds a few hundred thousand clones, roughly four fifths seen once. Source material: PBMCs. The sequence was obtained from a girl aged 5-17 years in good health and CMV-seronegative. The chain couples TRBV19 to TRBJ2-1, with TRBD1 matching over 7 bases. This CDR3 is CASSRGPQGYNEQFF. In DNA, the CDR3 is TGTGCCAGTAGTAGGGGCCCACAGGGGTACAATGAGCAGTTCTTC.